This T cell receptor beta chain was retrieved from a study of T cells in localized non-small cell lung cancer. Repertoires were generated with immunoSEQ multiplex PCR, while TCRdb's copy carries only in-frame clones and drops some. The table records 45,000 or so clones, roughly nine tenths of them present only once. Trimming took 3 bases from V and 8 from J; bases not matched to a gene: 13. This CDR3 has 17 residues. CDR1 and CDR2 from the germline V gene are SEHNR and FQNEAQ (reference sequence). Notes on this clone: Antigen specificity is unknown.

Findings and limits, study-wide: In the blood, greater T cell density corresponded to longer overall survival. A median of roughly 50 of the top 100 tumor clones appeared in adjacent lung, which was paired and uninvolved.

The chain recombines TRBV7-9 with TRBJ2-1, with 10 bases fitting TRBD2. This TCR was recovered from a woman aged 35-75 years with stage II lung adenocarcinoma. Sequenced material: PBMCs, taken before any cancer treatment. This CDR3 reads CASSLMASGSRPDEQFF. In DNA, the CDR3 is TGTGCCAGCAGCTTGATGGCTAGCGGGAGTCGCCCCGATGAGCAGTTCTTC.